The 6 T cell receptor beta chains below come from one sample, sequenced in a study of T cells in tumors after PD-1 blockade. The data were produced by immunoSEQ multiplex PCR, yet TCRdb's version contains in-frame clones alone and is incomplete. Found here are more than 4,000 clones, around 70% of them singletons; the top ten hold approximately 32%. The starting material was tumor tissue, obtained before anti-PD-1 treatment. Receptors were obtained from a human donor with cutaneous squamous cell carcinoma.

The chain couples TRBV5-5 to TRBJ1-5, with TRBD1 matching over 9 bases. CDR1 and CDR2 (germline): SGHKS, YYEKEE (reference sequence). The junction had 5 bases not matched to a gene; V was cut back by 0 bases and J by 7 bases. The CDR3 consists of 15 residues. The CDR3 spells CASSLEMGQGQPQHF. CDR3 sequence (DNA): TGTGCCAGCAGCTTGGAAATGGGACAGGGCCAGCCCCAGCATTTT.

The J gene is TRBJ2-3, the V gene TRBV6-5, with D perhaps matching TRBD1 (5 bases). CDR1 and CDR2 from the germline V gene are MNHEY and SVGAGI. V was cut by 2 bases and J by 5 bases, with 11 bases left in between. CDR3 length: 14 residues. DNA of the CDR3: TGTGCCAGCAGTTACAGTCAGGGAATAGATACGCAGTATTTT. It translates to CASSYSQGIDTQYF.

The V gene is TRBV6-1, the J gene TRBJ2-5; D is unresolved. CDR1 is MNHNS, CDR2 SASEGT, per germline. V was cut by 3 bases and J by 3 bases, with 5 bases left in between. The CDR3 is made up of 12 amino acids. In DNA, the CDR3 is TGTGCCAGCAGTGACAGAAAAGAGACCCAGTACTTC. As protein: CASSDRKETQYF.

This clone has only a few counts. This chain joins TRBV5-1 and TRBJ2-3; 8 bases map to TRBD2. CDR3 length: 13 amino acids. Germline CDR1 reads SGHRS; CDR2 reads YFSETQ. With 6 bases clipped from V and 4 bases from J, the junction kept 4 bases outside the gene matches. The CDR3 DNA reads as TGCGCCAGCACCCCCGGGGGGGCAGATACGCAGTATTTT. Its protein is CASTPGGADTQYF.

The genes are TRBV28 and TRBJ1-1; no clear D. The CDR3 is made up of 13 amino acids. V was cut by 6 bases and J by 2 bases, with 10 bases left in between. The germline V gene encodes CDR1 MDHEN and CDR2 SYDVKM. The CDR3 here is CASSQTANTEAFF. The DNA for the CDR3 is TGTGCCAGCAGCCAGACCGCTAACACTGAAGCTTTCTTT.

V and J are TRBV27 and TRBJ1-2, with 8 bases fitting TRBD1. V shed 2 bases, J shed 3 bases, and the junction held 5 bases outside the gene matches. Germline V gives CDR1 MNHEY, CDR2 SMNVEV (reference sequence). The CDR3 length is 15 residues. The CDR3 sequence: CASSLKAGGDYGYTF. DNA for the CDR3: TGTGCCAGCAGTTTAAAAGCAGGGGGCGACTATGGCTACACCTTC.